This entry lists 18 T cell receptor beta chains sequenced from one sample in a study of post-analysis software for immune sequencing data. General observations from the study: Compared with controls, patients had more of about 5 TRBV segments, including TRBV5-6, TRBV5-1 and TRBV20-1.

The authors incorporated unique molecular identifiers into the TCR beta cDNA libraries. TCRdb redid the calling of the PCR reads with MiXCR, one entry per CDR3 protein. The data contain fewer than 850,000 distinct CDR3 sequences, about 32% of them singletons. These TCRs' antigens remain unknown. What was sequenced was blood. These TCRs come from a girl aged 5-17 years with multiple sclerosis.

This clonotype was seen a few times. The gene calls are TRBV12-3 or TRBV12-4 and TRBJ1-1, with D hard to call. This CDR3 region has 14 residues. With 6 bases removed from V and 6 bases from J, the gap between germline ends came to 17 bases. CDR3 sequence (DNA): TGTGCCAGCAGACAGAACGGGCTCTACGCTGAAGCTTTCTTT. This gives the protein CASRQNGLYAEAFF.

This clonotype turned up a few times. This chain links TRBV6-6 with TRBJ2-3, with D tentatively TRBD1 or TRBD2 (5 bases each). Deletions cut 11 bases from V and 6 bases from J, with 18 bases between. CDR3 length equals 13 residues. Looked up from germline, CDR1 is MNHNY and CDR2 is SVGAGI (reference sequence). CDR3: CAGRGVSADTQYF. The CDR3 DNA sequence: TGTGCCGGAAGAGGGGTGTCCGCGGATACGCAGTATTTT.

This chain links TRBV7-8 with TRBJ1-1; D not certain. The germline V gene has CDR1 SGHVS and CDR2 FQNEAQ. The CDR3 has 17 residues. V dropped 0 bases and J dropped 0 bases, with 14 bases sitting between them. CDR3 in DNA: TGTGCCAGCAGCTTAGCGCTTGGTACAGCAATGAACACTGAAGCTTTCTTT. It translates to CASSLALGTAMNTEAFF.

This clonotype was counted a few times. V is TRBV20-1 and J is TRBJ2-7; D gene unclear. CDR1 and CDR2 from the germline V gene are DFQATT and SNEGSKA (reference sequence). The CDR3 length is 14 residues. Trimming removed 6 bases from V and 5 bases from J, with 20 bases in between. The CDR3 nucleotides read TGCAGTGCCTCACCGACACCTCCAGGACACGAGCAGTACTTC. It translates to CSASPTPPGHEQYF.

This clonotype was found a few times. V and J are TRBV29-1 and TRBJ2-1; D is ambiguous. V lost 3 bases to trimming and J lost 8 bases, with 11 bases between them. The CDR3 length is 12 residues. Germline V gene sequence: CDR1 SQVTM, CDR2 ANQGSEA. The CDR3 bases are TGCAGCGTTGATCTGGGCTCCTATGAGCAGTTCTTC. Amino acids: CSVDLGSYEQFF.

This chain uses TRBV7-9 with TRBJ1-1, with TRBD1 as a possible D gene (5 bases). There are 15 residues in the CDR3. Per germline, CDR1 SEHNR and CDR2 FQNEAQ (reference sequence). Trimming pared 4 bases from V and 6 bases from J, leaving 18 bases between. CDR3 in amino acids: CASSYWGGVSSEAFF. CDR3 bases: TGTGCCAGCAGCTACTGGGGGGGGGTATCGTCTGAAGCTTTCTTT.

The chain has TRBV6-6 and TRBJ1-3; no definite D call. Germline-derived CDR1 and CDR2 are MNHNY and SVGAGI (reference sequence). This CDR3 spans 13 amino acids. Trimming stripped 6 bases from V and 2 bases from J, with 8 bases between. CDR3 in DNA: TGTGCCAGCAGCCCCAGGACTGGAAACACCATATATTTT. Residues: CASSPRTGNTIYF.

This clonotype was counted ten times or more. The chain has TRBV12-3 or TRBV12-4 and TRBJ2-1; TRBD2 matches at 7 bases. With V trimmed by 5 bases and J by 6 bases, 7 bases remained unmatched. This CDR3 region has 14 residues. DNA of the CDR3: TGTGCCAGCAGTCGGGACCAGCGGGGCAATGAGCAGTTCTTC. Translated, it gives CASSRDQRGNEQFF.

In this sample, this clonotype turned up a few times. CDR3 loop: CSVALAATYNEQFF. In DNA form, the CDR3 reads TGCAGCGTTGCCCTGGCTGCTACCTACAATGAGCAGTTCTTC. The gene calls are TRBV29-1 and TRBJ2-1; D gene uncertain. This CDR3 contains 14 residues. The germline CDR1 and CDR2 sequences are SQVTM and ANQGSEA. V shed 4 bases and J shed 2 bases, with 12 bases lying between them.

The genes are TRBV27 and TRBJ1-1, with D possibly being TRBD1 (5 bases). V gave up 8 bases and J gave up 1 base, with 17 bases separating them. Germline lookup yields CDR1 MNHEY and CDR2 SMNVEV (reference sequence). The CDR3 covers 15 residues. The CDR3 sequence is CASGPGHYQNTEAFF. In DNA form, the CDR3 reads TGTGCCAGCGGACCTGGACACTACCAGAACACTGAAGCTTTCTTT.

This clonotype has ten or more counts. A read error may produce the germline difference seen at one junction end. J is TRBJ2-1 and V is TRBV7-2, with 10 nucleotides matching TRBD2. CDR1 and CDR2 (germline): SGHTA, FQGNSA. CDR3 length equals 15 residues. The CDR3 loop reads CASRLAGGSYNEQFF. The CDR3 bases are TGTGCCAGCAGGTTAGCGGGGGGCTCCTACAATGAGCAGTTCTTC.

This clonotype was seen more than once but under ten times. This chain joins TRBV2 and TRBJ2-1; 9 bases map to TRBD1. Per the germline V gene, CDR1 is SNHLY and CDR2 is FYNNEI. CDR3 length equals 16 residues. V gave up 6 bases and J gave up 0 bases; unmatched junction bases: 6. The CDR3 sequence is CASSPVTGGSYNEQFF. CDR3 sequence (DNA): TGTGCCAGCAGCCCCGTGACAGGGGGCTCCTACAATGAGCAGTTCTTC.

J is TRBJ2-1 and V is TRBV29-1; D not certain. Germline lookup yields CDR1 SQVTM and CDR2 ANQGSEA. V was shortened by 4 bases and J by 2 bases, with 18 bases between the two germline ends. This CDR3 is 16 amino acids long. CDR3 nucleotides: TGCAGCGTTGTGCCCCTGATCAAAAGCACCTACAATGAGCAGTTCTTC. Its translation is CSVVPLIKSTYNEQFF.

This clonotype was seen a few times. CDR3 in amino acids: CSARDMAVHWGYEQYF. The CDR3 DNA is TGCAGTGCTAGAGATATGGCGGTGCACTGGGGCTACGAGCAGTACTTC. The rearrangement links TRBV20-1 to TRBJ2-7; D is unclear. The V end lost 0 bases, the J end lost 3 bases, and 18 bases lay between the germline ends. The CDR3 length is 16 residues. The germline gives CDR1 DFQATT, CDR2 SNEGSKA (reference sequence).

A remark on this clonotype: A read error may explain this, as a much larger clone is one base away. The chain recombines TRBV5-1 with TRBJ2-3; maybe TRBD2 (6 bases). V was shortened by 3 bases and J by 0 bases, with 14 bases between the two germline ends. The CDR3 sequence is 16 residues long. Germline-derived CDR1 and CDR2 are SGHRS and YFSETQ. This chain's CDR3 is CASSSGRAGSTDTQYF. CDR3 in DNA: TGCGCCAGCAGCTCGGGACGAGCGGGTAGCACAGATACGCAGTATTTT.

The chain has TRBV5-1 and TRBJ2-1; the match to TRBD1 covers 7 bases. V was clipped by 2 bases and J by 6 bases; unmatched bases: 8. Germline CDR1 is SGHRS and CDR2 is YFSETQ. This CDR3 comprises 15 residues. The CDR3 is CASSLPWDSSNEQFF. CDR3 DNA sequence: TGCGCCAGCAGCTTACCCTGGGACAGCAGCAATGAGCAGTTCTTC.

The gene calls are TRBV2 and TRBJ2-3; no firm D call. Trimming left V 5 bases short and J 2 bases short, with 11 bases between. The CDR3 length is 14 residues. Germline CDR1 reads SNHLY; CDR2 reads FYNNEI. CDR3 sequence reads: CASSPEAITDTQYF. CDR3 sequence (DNA): TGTGCCAGCAGTCCAGAAGCCATCACAGATACGCAGTATTTT.

This clonotype has only a few counts. J is TRBJ2-5 and V is TRBV5-6, with TRBD2 matching 9 bases. Germline V gene sequence: CDR1 SGHDT, CDR2 YYEEEE. V trimming: 5 bases; J trimming: 4 bases; junction bases outside the gene matches: 6. This CDR3 contains 14 residues. CDR3 DNA: TGTGCCAGCAGAGGGCGGGGGGGCAGAGAGACCCAGTACTTC. The encoded protein is CASRGRGGRETQYF.